The 7 T cell receptor beta chains below come from one sample, sequenced in a study of shared clonotypes between healthy human individuals. Measured with immunoSEQ multiplex PCR; TCRdb has only the in-frame clones, and not every one. The sample holds around 1 million clones, over 75% seen once. Sequences were obtained from memory CD4+ T cells sorted from blood. Indicated subset: CD45RA-negative fraction. Source of these receptors: a man younger than 35 in good health.

This chain connects TRBV5-1 to TRBJ2-5, with D perhaps matching TRBD2 (5 bases). Trimming stripped 4 bases from V and 5 bases from J, with 15 bases between. This CDR3 region has 14 residues. The germline CDR1 and CDR2 sequences are SGHRS and YFSETQ. DNA for the CDR3: TGCGCCAGCAGCCCTGGCCAGGAGCGGGAGACCCAGTACTTC. Its translation: CASSPGQERETQYF.

The genes are TRBV6-5 and TRBJ2-7; 7 bases are a match to TRBD1. CDR1 is MNHEY, CDR2 SVGAGI, per germline. After removal of 6 bases from V and 9 bases from J, the junction contained 14 bases not matched to a gene. CDR3 length equals 14 residues. CDR3 protein: CASSRDSRQSGQYF. Written as DNA, the CDR3 is TGTGCCAGCAGCCGGGACAGCCGCCAGTCTGGGCAGTACTTC.

The chain couples TRBV18 to TRBJ1-1; 8 nucleotides align to TRBD1. CDR1 and CDR2 from the germline V gene are KGHSH and LQKENI. The CDR3 extends over 15 amino acids. V was pared by 1 base and J by 5 bases, with 6 bases of the junction left unmatched. The CDR3 sequence: CASSPLGQGGTEAFF. DNA for the CDR3: TGTGCCAGCTCACCACTCGGACAGGGTGGAACTGAAGCTTTCTTT.

J is TRBJ1-1 and V is TRBV7-2; 7 bases fit TRBD1. There are 11 residues in the CDR3. Per the germline V gene, CDR1 is SGHTA and CDR2 is FQGNSA. Trimming took 5 bases from V and 11 from J; bases not matched to a gene: 5. CDR3 protein: CASSLTGEAFF. CDR3 DNA sequence: TGTGCCAGCAGCCTCACAGGGGAGGCTTTCTTT.

For the CDR3, the DNA is TGTGCCAGCAGCACCAGGGGGAACACCGGGGAGCTGTTTTTT. The encoded protein is CASSTRGNTGELFF. This chain joins TRBV7-9 and TRBJ2-2, with D perhaps matching TRBD1 (6 bases). V was clipped by 5 bases and J by 1 base, with 8 bases between them. The CDR3 runs to 14 residues. Looked up from germline, CDR1 is SEHNR and CDR2 is FQNEAQ (reference sequence).

This clone was seen many times. The V gene is TRBV19, the J gene TRBJ1-6; no clear D. Trimming pared 3 bases from V and 7 bases from J, leaving 10 bases between. CDR1 LNHDA and CDR2 SQIVND come from the germline V gene (reference sequence). This CDR3 contains 14 residues. The CDR3 nucleotides are TGTGCCAGTAGTATTTTGGATCTGAATTCACCCCTCCACTTT. The encoded protein is CASSILDLNSPLHF.

The gene calls are TRBV27 and TRBJ1-1, with 7 bases fitting TRBD1. This CDR3 spans 16 amino acids. Losses at the gene ends were 6 bases for V and 5 bases for J; bases not matched to a gene: 15. Germline lookup yields CDR1 MNHEY and CDR2 SMNVEV (reference sequence). CDR3 in DNA: TGTGCCAGCAGGATGACAGGGAAGTTCGTGGGGACTGAAGCTTTCTTT. As protein: CASRMTGKFVGTEAFF.